A single sample is the source of the 24 T cell receptor beta chains below, sequenced in a study of CD8 T cells in Susac syndrome (dated by TCRdb to between 2018 and 2021). Preparation of the library involved the immunoSEQ multiplex PCR assay. RNA was extracted using the RNeasy kit, and roughly 0.45 to 1 microgram was reverse transcribed with random hexamers. The public reads were reprocessed in TCRdb via fastp at Q25 and MiXCR, keeping in-frame beta chains. Rows merge per CDR3 protein into single entries with the most common DNA and genes. This sample comprises some 200,000 distinct CDR3 sequences, around 95% of them detected only once. 0.098% of the sample is taken by the ten largest. Sequencing input: CD4+ T cells from PBMCs. The receptors were gathered from a human donor with Susac syndrome.

The V gene is TRBV25-1, the J gene TRBJ2-7; D ambiguous. Germline V lookup: CDR1 MGHDK, CDR2 SYGVNS. CDR3 length: 12 amino acids. V shed 6 bases and J shed 2 bases, with 8 bases lying between them. CDR3 amino acids: CASSRWAYEQYF. CDR3 nucleotides: TGTGCCAGCAGCCGGTGGGCCTACGAGCAGTACTTC.

The J gene is TRBJ2-5, the V gene TRBV20-1; the match to TRBD2 covers 8 bases. The ends lost 6 bases at V and 1 base at J; junction bases unmatched: 10. CDR3 length: 15 residues. Germline lookup yields CDR1 DFQATT and CDR2 SNEGSKA (reference sequence). The CDR3, as DNA: TGCAGTGCCCCAACAGCGGGGGACCTCCAAGAGACCCAGTACTTC. This encodes CSAPTAGDLQETQYF.

In its sample, this clonotype was seen once. The rearrangement links TRBV19 to TRBJ2-1, with TRBD1 matching over 7 bases. The V gene's germline CDR1 is LNHDA and CDR2 SQIVND (reference sequence). Losses at the gene ends were 6 bases for V and 0 bases for J; bases not matched to a gene: 5. This CDR3 contains 15 residues. The CDR3 region is CASRRGQNSYNEQFF. CDR3 nucleotides: TGTGCCAGTAGGAGGGGACAGAACTCCTACAATGAGCAGTTCTTC.

For the CDR3, the DNA is TGTGCCAGTAGTATTCCCTCACCCTACGAGCAGTACTTC. As protein: CASSIPSPYEQYF. This chain connects TRBV19 to TRBJ2-7, with D unresolved. V was clipped by 3 bases and J by 2 bases, with 8 bases between them. Looked up from germline, CDR1 is LNHDA and CDR2 is SQIVND (reference sequence). The CDR3 runs 13 residues. The variable domain in full, completed from reference TRBV19 and TRBJ2-7, reads DGGITQSPKYLFRKEGQNVTLSCEQNLNHDAMYWYRQDPGQGLRLIYYSQIVNDFQKGDIAEGYSVSREKKESFPLTVTSAQKNPTAFYLCASSIPSPYEQYFGPGTRLTVT.

The chain links TRBV2 to TRBJ2-7; 10 nucleotides align to TRBD2. This CDR3 region has 13 residues. Germline V gives CDR1 SNHLY, CDR2 FYNNEI. With V trimmed by 6 bases and J by 4 bases, 3 bases remained unmatched. DNA of the CDR3: TGTGCCAGCAGACTAGCGGGGAAGTACGAGCAGTACTTC. Protein product: CASRLAGKYEQYF.

This clonotype was counted once. This chain's CDR3 is CASSLLSSRAYEQYF. DNA for the CDR3: TGTGCCAGCAGCCTCCTATCTAGCAGAGCCTACGAGCAGTACTTC. The V and J genes are TRBV3-1 and TRBJ2-7; the D gene is possibly TRBD2 (5 bases). Germline CDR1 LGHDT, CDR2 YNNKEL (reference sequence). Trimming shortened V by 4 bases and J by 2 bases, and 15 bases separated the two germline ends. The CDR3 consists of 15 residues.

The gene calls are TRBV5-4 and TRBJ1-1; TRBD1 matches at 8 bases. Germline loops: CDR1 SGHNT, CDR2 YYREEE (reference sequence). The CDR3 spans 17 residues. With V trimmed by 3 bases and J by 1 base, 11 bases remained unmatched. CDR3 in amino acids: CASSSGVHRGGNTEAFF. Here the CDR3 DNA reads TGTGCCAGCAGCTCCGGAGTCCACAGGGGGGGGAACACTGAAGCTTTCTTT.

V and J are TRBV19 and TRBJ2-6; D call uncertain. Deletions cut 2 bases from V and 2 bases from J, with 4 bases between. The CDR3 runs to 14 residues. CDR1 is LNHDA, CDR2 SQIVND, per germline (reference sequence). This CDR3 is CASSISTGANVLTF. In nucleotides, the CDR3 is TGTGCCAGTAGTATATCAACTGGGGCCAACGTCCTGACTTTC.

This clonotype was observed once. The chain carries TRBV20-1 and TRBJ1-1; D not certain. Germline loops: CDR1 DFQATT, CDR2 SNEGSKA (reference sequence). The CDR3 loop spans 14 amino acids. Trimming took 1 base from V and 7 from J, leaving 16 bases between them. The CDR3 DNA sequence: TGCAGTGCTAGAGCTCCGGCGGGCTCGGGTGAAGCTTTCTTT. Protein: CSARAPAGSGEAFF.

The V gene is TRBV29-1, the J gene TRBJ1-3; 8 positions agree with TRBD1. The length of the CDR3 is 14 residues. The V segment lost 3 bases and the J segment 4 bases; nucleotides outside the gene matches: 5. CDR1 and CDR2 (germline): SQVTM, ANQGSEA. CDR3 sequence (DNA): TGCAGCGTTGACCTGACAGGGGCCGGAAACACCATATATTTT. Translating it yields CSVDLTGAGNTIYF. Filled out from reference TRBV29-1 and TRBJ1-3, the complete variable domain reads SAVISQKPSRDICQRGTSLTIQCQVDSQVTMMFWYRQQPGQSLTLIATANQGSEATYESGFVIDKFPISRPNLTFSTLTVSNMSPEDSSIYLCSVDLTGAGNTIYFGEGSWLTVV.

The J gene is TRBJ1-5, the V gene TRBV12-3 or TRBV12-4; D remains ambiguous. Trimming took off 0 bases at V and 4 bases at J, with 10 bases between the two ends. CDR3 length equals 15 residues. CDR3 in amino acids: CASSLAVHGNQPQHF. The CDR3 nucleotides read TGTGCCAGCAGTTTAGCCGTTCACGGGAATCAGCCCCAGCATTTT.

This clonotype was seen just once. The chain employs TRBV20-1 and TRBJ1-6, with 10 bases matching TRBD1. CDR3 length equals 14 residues. Germline CDR1 and CDR2: DFQATT and SNEGSKA (reference sequence). Unmatched junction bases numbered 4, after V lost 1 base and J lost 10 bases. As DNA, the CDR3 is TGCAGTGCTAGAGCCGGGACAGGGGAATCACCCCTCCACTTT. Translating it yields CSARAGTGESPLHF.

V usage is TRBV10-3 and J usage is TRBJ2-1; 10 nucleotides align to TRBD1. V was pared by 3 bases and J by 5 bases, with 4 bases of the junction left unmatched. In germline, CDR1 is ENHRY, CDR2 SYGVKD. This CDR3 has 15 residues. The DNA of the CDR3 is TGTGCCATCAGTGATTCCGGGACAGGGGACAATGAGCAGTTCTTC. Translated: CAISDSGTGDNEQFF.

This chain's CDR3 is CASSWGMNTEAFF. The CDR3 region has the DNA TGTGCCAGCAGTTGGGGAATGAACACTGAAGCTTTCTTT. This chain links TRBV12-3 or TRBV12-4 with TRBJ1-1; D gene unclear. Trimming took off 4 bases at V and 0 bases at J, with 6 bases between the two ends. The CDR3 length is 13 residues.

The chain links TRBV12-3 or TRBV12-4 to TRBJ2-2; perhaps TRBD1 as D (6 bases). Trimming took off 3 bases at V and 0 bases at J, with 11 bases between the two ends. This CDR3 spans 16 amino acids. CDR3 in amino acids: CASSFGRTANTGELFF. CDR3 DNA: TGTGCCAGCAGTTTTGGACGGACAGCGAACACCGGGGAGCTGTTTTTT.

This rearrangement joins TRBV15 to TRBJ2-5; TRBD1 agrees at 8 bases. The CDR3 consists of 16 residues. CDR1 is LNHNV and CDR2 is YYDKDF in the germline V gene (reference sequence). V was pared by 0 bases and J by 5 bases, with 8 bases of the junction left unmatched. The CDR3 is CATSRDPRTGYETQYF. For the CDR3, the DNA is TGTGCCACCAGCAGAGATCCGAGGACAGGGTATGAGACCCAGTACTTC.

J is TRBJ2-7 and V is TRBV6-5, with 7 bases aligning to TRBD1. The CDR3 loop spans 14 amino acids. The germline CDR1 and CDR2 sequences are MNHEY and SVGAGI. After removal of 6 bases from V and 5 bases from J, the junction contained 10 bases not matched to a gene. The CDR3 region has the DNA TGTGCCAGCAGAAGACAGGGCCCTGGCGACGAGCAGTACTTC. As protein: CASRRQGPGDEQYF.

V and J are TRBV29-1 and TRBJ1-2; 8 bases are shared with TRBD1. The ends lost 8 bases at V and 5 bases at J; junction bases unmatched: 10. This CDR3 is built from 13 residues. The V gene's germline CDR1 is SQVTM and CDR2 ANQGSEA. DNA of the CDR3: TGCAGCTACCGGACAGGGTCCCTGTATGGCTACACCTTC. Protein sequence: CSYRTGSLYGYTF.

This clonotype was seen just once. The genes are TRBV27 and TRBJ2-7; no clear D gene. The germline CDR1 and CDR2 sequences are MNHEY and SMNVEV (reference sequence). The CDR3 loop spans 14 amino acids. Between the trimmed V and J ends, which lost 2 bases and 3 bases, there was a span of 11 bases. CDR3 DNA: TGTGCCAGCAGTTTACGGTATAGTAGCTACGAGCAGTACTTC. Its protein product is CASSLRYSSYEQYF.

The V gene is TRBV4-2, the J gene TRBJ1-5; D not resolved. The CDR3 is 13 residues long. Trimming left V 6 bases short and J 4 bases short, with 10 bases between. Germline lookup yields CDR1 LGHNA and CDR2 YNFKEQ. The CDR3, as DNA: TGTGCCAGCAGTCCGACCTCGAATCAGCCCCAGCATTTT. It encodes CASSPTSNQPQHF.

J is TRBJ2-5 and V is TRBV6-2 or TRBV6-3, with D possibly matching TRBD2 (5 bases). Germline V lookup: CDR1 MNHEY, CDR2 SVGEGT. The V end was cut by 6 bases, the J end by 8 bases, with 16 bases between. The CDR3 has 13 residues. CDR3 nucleotides: TGTGCCAGCAGACTCAATAATCTAGCAACCCAGTACTTC. It specifies CASRLNNLATQYF.

This clonotype was observed once. The rearrangement uses TRBV15 and TRBJ2-5; TRBD2 aligns across 9 bases. V gave up 5 bases and J gave up 3 bases; unmatched junction bases: 10. Germline CDR1 reads LNHNV; CDR2 reads YYDKDF (reference sequence). The CDR3 length is 16 residues. As DNA, the CDR3 is TGTGCCACCAGCGAGGGGTGGGCTAGCGGGGAAGAGACCCAGTACTTC. Its translation: CATSEGWASGEETQYF.

Here the CDR3 DNA reads TGTGCCAGCAGCGCCCCCGGGGATGATTCACCCCTCCACTTT. The encoded protein is CASSAPGDDSPLHF. The chain is built from TRBV9 and TRBJ1-6; D is ambiguous. This CDR3 region has 14 residues. Germline CDR1 and CDR2: SGDLS and YYNGEE. V gave up 3 bases and J gave up 8 bases, with 12 bases separating them.

The table lists this clonotype with a few counts. This chain joins TRBV30 and TRBJ2-6; the match to TRBD1 covers 7 bases. The CDR3 covers 17 residues. V lost 0 bases, J lost 2 bases, and 7 bases stayed unmatched. Germline CDR1 GTSNPN, CDR2 SVGIG (reference sequence). The CDR3 DNA sequence: TGTGCCTGGAGTGTTAAGCAGGGGGTGGCTGGGGCCAACGTCCTGACTTTC. Translation gives CAWSVKQGVAGANVLTF. Supplemented by reference TRBV30 and TRBJ2-6, the full variable domain reads SQTIHQWPATLVQPVGSPLSLECTVEGTSNPNLYWYRQAAGRGLQLLFYSVGIGQISSEVPQNLSASRPQDRQFILSSKKLLLSDSGFYLCAWSVKQGVAGANVLTFGAGSRLTVL.